These 25 T cell receptor beta chains came from one sample sequenced in a study of blood T cell repertoires in COVID-19. Clones were read by immunoSEQ multiplex PCR, and TCRdb kept only the in-frame ones, dropping some. Found here are about 160,000 clones, 90% of them singletons; the top ten hold around 17%. Sequencing was carried out using peripheral blood. The receptors derive from a man aged 60-69 years with active or convalescent COVID-19.

This sequence joins TRBV6-5 and TRBJ1-1; 9 bases line up with TRBD1. The germline V gene has CDR1 MNHEY and CDR2 SVGAGI. J was trimmed by 6 bases and V by 4 bases; bases with no gene match: 6. The CDR3 totals 14 residues. CDR3: CASSWTGENSEAFF. As DNA, the CDR3 is TGTGCCAGCAGTTGGACAGGGGAAAATTCTGAAGCTTTCTTT.

DNA of the CDR3: TGTGCCAGCAGAGCCACAGGGGGCGTCACTGAAGCTTTCTTT. Translation gives CASRATGGVTEAFF. The J gene is TRBJ1-1, the V gene TRBV6-5; 9 positions agree with TRBD1. J lost 4 bases, V lost 6 bases, and 6 bases had no gene match. The germline V gene has CDR1 MNHEY and CDR2 SVGAGI. The CDR3 length is 14 residues.

The V gene is TRBV5-1, the J gene TRBJ2-7; D possibly corresponds to TRBD2 (5 bases). The germline gives CDR1 SGHRS, CDR2 YFSETQ. The CDR3 has 15 amino acids. Trimming left V 4 bases short and J 2 bases short, with 16 bases between. CDR3 amino acids: CASSIASLATYEQYF. DNA of the CDR3: TGCGCCAGCAGCATAGCCTCCCTAGCTACCTACGAGCAGTACTTC.

The chain recombines TRBV9 with TRBJ2-3; 11 bases align to TRBD2. Germline V lookup: CDR1 SGDLS, CDR2 YYNGEE. The CDR3 runs to 15 residues. The V segment lost 2 bases and the J segment 4 bases; nucleotides outside the gene matches: 3. The CDR3 DNA follows: TGTGCCAGCAGCGTTAGCGGGGGGGCCGCAGATACGCAGTATTTT. Translated, it gives CASSVSGGAADTQYF. The entire variable domain, with the rest obtained from reference TRBV9 and TRBJ2-3, is as follows: DSGVTQTPKHLITATGQRVTLRCSPRSGDLSVYWYQQSLDQGLQFLIQYYNGEERAKGNILERFSAQQFPDLHSELNLSSLELGDSALYFCASSVSGGAADTQYFGPGTRLTVL.

This clone was seen a single time. V usage is TRBV10-3 and J usage is TRBJ1-1; TRBD1 agrees at 7 bases. The CDR3 runs 13 residues. Germline CDR1 and CDR2: ENHRY and SYGVKD. V was clipped by 11 bases and J by 5 bases; unmatched bases: 11. The CDR3 is CAGGGTDGTEAFF. CDR3 sequence (DNA): TGTGCCGGAGGGGGCACCGATGGAACTGAAGCTTTCTTT.

The rearrangement links TRBV2 to TRBJ2-7; 10 bases line up with TRBD2. With 2 bases clipped from V and 6 bases from J, the junction kept 4 bases outside the gene matches. CDR1 and CDR2 (germline): SNHLY, FYNNEI. The CDR3 spans 14 residues. The DNA for the CDR3 is TGTGCCAGCAGTGAATTTAGACTAGCGGGCGAGCAGTACTTC. This translates into CASSEFRLAGEQYF.

The chain carries TRBV5-1 and TRBJ2-7; 11 bases are a match to TRBD2. The junction had 4 bases not matched to a gene; V was cut back by 0 bases and J by 2 bases. Germline V gene lookup returns CDR1 SGHRS and CDR2 YFSETQ. The CDR3 length is 16 residues. CDR3 protein: CASSLGGTSGTYEQYF. CDR3 sequence (DNA): TGCGCCAGCAGCTTGGGGGGGACTAGCGGCACCTACGAGCAGTACTTC.

The chain recombines TRBV19 with TRBJ2-7; the D gene is possibly TRBD1 (5 bases). The CDR3 is 13 amino acids. Germline-derived CDR1 and CDR2 are LNHDA and SQIVND (reference sequence). V lost 6 bases and J 2 bases, leaving 11 bases between the germline ends. CDR3 DNA sequence: TGTGCCAGTAGAGACGGACAAGCCTACGAGCAGTACTTC. Protein product: CASRDGQAYEQYF.

The J gene is TRBJ2-1, the V gene TRBV7-2, with 9 positions matching TRBD2. Germline V lookup: CDR1 SGHTA, CDR2 FQGNSA. Unmatched junction bases numbered 8, after V lost 2 bases and J lost 6 bases. The length of the CDR3 is 16 residues. The CDR3 sequence: CASSLYQTSGSNEQFF. CDR3 DNA: TGTGCCAGCAGCTTATACCAGACTAGCGGATCCAATGAGCAGTTCTTC.

In this sample, this clone turned up once. The V gene is TRBV2, the J gene TRBJ1-5; 9 nucleotides line up with TRBD1. The germline gives CDR1 SNHLY, CDR2 FYNNEI. The V segment lost 6 bases and the J segment 7 bases; nucleotides outside the gene matches: 13. The CDR3 runs 16 residues. In nucleotides, the CDR3 is TGTGCCAGCAGATCCGGGACAGGGTTCGTCAGGCAGCCCCAGCATTTT. It specifies CASRSGTGFVRQPQHF.

The chain employs TRBV2 and TRBJ1-2; D uncertain. V gave up 8 bases and J gave up 0 bases, with 7 bases separating them. Germline CDR1 is SNHLY and CDR2 is FYNNEI. This CDR3 region has 12 residues. The CDR3 nucleotides read TGTGCCAGCCAGGAGGCTAACTATGGCTACACCTTC. Encoded protein: CASQEANYGYTF.

The chain has TRBV7-2 and TRBJ2-1; 13 bases agree with TRBD2. Trimming at V came to 5 bases and at J to 10 bases, leaving 8 bases not matched to a gene. Germline V lookup: CDR1 SGHTA, CDR2 FQGNSA. There are 15 residues in the CDR3. The CDR3 DNA reads as TGTGCCAGCAGCCAACTAGCGGGAGGGCCGTGGGAGCAGTTCTTC. This gives the protein CASSQLAGGPWEQFF. Complete variable domain (other parts from reference TRBV7-2 and TRBJ2-1): GAGVSQSPSNKVTEKGKDVELRCDPISGHTALYWYRQSLGQGLEFLIYFQGNSAPDKSGLPSDRFSAERTGGSVSTLTIQRTQQEDSAVYLCASSQLAGGPWEQFFGPGTRLTVL.

In this sample, this clone turned up a few times. The chain employs TRBV18 and TRBJ1-2, with D possibly being TRBD1 (5 bases). CDR3 length: 17 residues. Trimming removed 2 bases at V and 8 bases at J, with 24 bases between. The germline CDR1 and CDR2 sequences are KGHSH and LQKENI. The DNA for the CDR3 is TGTGCCAGCTCACCATGGAACGCAGAGCAGGGTACTATCGGCTACACCTTC. It is translated as CASSPWNAEQGTIGYTF.

In the case of this clone: Other nucleotide sequences in the sample specify the same CDR3. This chain links TRBV6-1 with TRBJ2-2; the match to TRBD2 covers 7 bases. V shed 1 base and J 8 bases; nucleotides not matched to a gene: 7. Germline loops: CDR1 MNHNS, CDR2 SASEGT. The CDR3 is 15 residues long. CDR3 protein: CASSEESGGAGELFF. As DNA, the CDR3 is TGTGCCAGCAGTGAAGAGTCGGGGGGAGCGGGGGAGCTGTTTTTT.

The chain combines TRBV5-1 with TRBJ2-7; D remains unclear. Trimming shortened V by 4 bases and J by 8 bases, and 16 bases separated the two germline ends. CDR3 length: 13 amino acids. The germline V gene encodes CDR1 SGHRS and CDR2 YFSETQ. The CDR3 nucleotides are TGCGCCAGCAGCGCGGCCGACCGTACTCAGCAGTACTTC. Its translation: CASSAADRTQQYF.

The chain couples TRBV12-3 or TRBV12-4 to TRBJ1-2, with 9 positions matching TRBD1. After removal of 2 bases from V and 8 bases from J, the junction contained 3 bases not matched to a gene. The CDR3 runs to 13 residues. The CDR3 DNA reads as TGTGCCAGCAGTTTAACAGGGGGCGCCGGCTACACCTTC. This gives the protein CASSLTGGAGYTF.

This clone was observed once. The chain has TRBV3-1 (or the pseudogene TRBV3-2) and TRBJ1-5; tentative D call: TRBD1 (6 bases). V lost 0 bases and J 4 bases, leaving 10 bases between the germline ends. CDR3 length: 15 amino acids. Germline V CDR1 and CDR2: LGHDT, YNNKEL (reference sequence). The CDR3 is CASSQDGQRNQPQHF. The CDR3 DNA reads TGTGCCAGCAGCCAAGACGGACAGCGTAATCAGCCCCAGCATTTT.

The chain joins TRBV5-4 to TRBJ2-1; D remains ambiguous. The length of the CDR3 is 16 residues. CDR1 is SGHNT and CDR2 is YYREEE in the germline V gene (reference sequence). With 0 bases removed from V and 0 bases from J, the gap between germline ends came to 10 bases. CDR3 amino acids: CASSLGAGNSYNEQFF. CDR3 in DNA: TGTGCCAGCAGCTTGGGGGCCGGCAACTCCTACAATGAGCAGTTCTTC.

This chain connects TRBV5-1 to TRBJ2-7; 8 bases map to TRBD1. V gave up 1 base and J gave up 3 bases; unmatched junction bases: 21. Per the germline V gene, CDR1 is SGHRS and CDR2 is YFSETQ. This CDR3 has 20 amino acids. The CDR3 reads CASSLQPQLGQVGSNYEQYF. Written as DNA, the CDR3 is TGCGCCAGCAGCTTGCAACCCCAGCTGGGACAGGTTGGGAGTAACTACGAGCAGTACTTC.

The chain couples TRBV5-5 to TRBJ2-5; 13 bases line up with TRBD2. This CDR3 is 16 amino acids long. The germline CDR1 and CDR2 sequences are SGHKS and YYEKEE (reference sequence). V lost 6 bases and J lost 4; bases outside the gene matches: 9. CDR3 in DNA: TGTGCCAGCACCGATTTGGGACTAGCGGGAAGAGAGACCCAGTACTTC. Its protein product is CASTDLGLAGRETQYF.

V is TRBV5-1 and J is TRBJ1-2; D ambiguous. Germline values: CDR1 SGHRS, CDR2 YFSETQ. This CDR3 is built from 14 residues. Trimming removed 7 bases at V and 8 bases at J, with 21 bases between. The CDR3 here is CASGSGEPALGYTF. In nucleotides, the CDR3 is TGCGCCAGCGGGAGCGGGGAACCGGCTTTAGGCTACACCTTC. The entire variable domain, with the rest obtained from reference TRBV5-1 and TRBJ1-2, is as follows: KAGVTQTPRYLIKTRGQQVTLSCSPISGHRSVSWYQQTPGQGLQFLFEYFSETQRNKGNFPGRFSGRQFSNSRSEMNVSTLELGDSALYLCASGSGEPALGYTFGSGTRLTVV.

This chain connects TRBV10-1 to TRBJ2-1; 7 nucleotides match TRBD1. The ends lost 6 bases at V and 5 bases at J; junction bases unmatched: 4. Germline V gene sequence: CDR1 WNHNN, CDR2 SYGVQD (reference sequence). The CDR3 is made up of 13 amino acids. The DNA for the CDR3 is TGCGCCAGCAGGGGACAGAGCGACAATGAGCAGTTCTTC. Translating it yields CASRGQSDNEQFF.

The V call is TRBV11-2, the J call TRBJ1-1; no definite D call. This CDR3 is built from 13 residues. V was shortened by 1 base and J by 8 bases, with 11 bases between the two germline ends. Germline-derived CDR1 and CDR2 are SGHAT and FQNNGV. The CDR3 spells CASSLVNGLEAFF. DNA of the CDR3: TGTGCCAGCAGCTTAGTGAACGGGTTAGAAGCTTTCTTT.

The gene calls are TRBV5-1 and TRBJ1-1; D gene ambiguous. The V gene's germline CDR1 is SGHRS and CDR2 YFSETQ. The V end was cut by 1 base, the J end by 3 bases, with 10 bases between. This CDR3 contains 14 residues. Written as DNA, the CDR3 is TGCGCCAGCAGCTTGCAAGGGAGACACACTGAAGCTTTCTTT. Its protein product is CASSLQGRHTEAFF.

V and J are TRBV2 and TRBJ2-7; TRBD2 agrees at 10 bases. The CDR3 is 16 residues long. Per the germline V gene, CDR1 is SNHLY and CDR2 is FYNNEI. V lost 8 bases, J lost 3 bases, and 13 bases stayed unmatched. The CDR3 nucleotides read TGTGCCAGCCAACTAGAGCTAGCGGGGGCCAGCTACGAGCAGTACTTC. Translating it yields CASQLELAGASYEQYF.